This TCR beta chain appears in the sequencing data of a study of vaccination and CD4 T cells after COVID-19. As for the study in general: The post-vaccine samples came a median roughly 70 days after dose two (range 14 to 241). Researchers treated cells with overlapping spike peptides taken from SARS-CoV-2, HCoV-NL63, HCoV-OC43 and HCoV-229E.

An Oncomine TCR Beta short-read assay was used to sequence the DNA from cultured CD4+ T cells. TCRdb called the PCR reads again in MiXCR, with one record for every CDR3 protein. The sample includes 20,000 to 25,000 distinct CDR3 sequences, 60% of them seen just once. Study-level findings and limits: Only relatively few convalescent patients were studied, and early post-infection timepoints were not analyzed.

A remark on this clonotype: Its antigen is unidentified.

Treatment meaning: approximately nine-day PBMC culture with coronavirus spike peptide pools or control peptides (ViraFEST assay). ViraFEST stimulated the growth of antigen-specific T cells using peptide pools and subsequently profiled their TCRs by sequencing. J lost 7 bases, V lost 0 bases, and 14 bases had no gene match. The CDR3 is 17 residues long. The germline V gene has CDR1 LNHNV and CDR2 YYDKDF (reference sequence). Here the sequenced sample was CD4+ T cells from blood, cultured in vitro, taken after SARS-CoV-2 vaccination. The sequence was obtained from a human donor who received a COVID-19 vaccine. The V gene is TRBV15, the J gene TRBJ1-2, with TRBD1 identical over 7 bases. The CDR3 spells CATSRDFLGQGDGGYTF. CDR3 sequence (DNA): TGTGCCACCAGCAGAGATTTTCTCGGGCAGGGGGATGGTGGCTACACCTTC.